Below, one T cell receptor (beta chain) is given with its context. This sample was included in a study of cytomegalovirus exposure and HLA in healthy donors. The study ran its PCR with 60 Vbeta and 13 Jbeta primers. The table came from immunoSEQ multiplex PCR; TCRdb's copy has only in-frame clones and leaves some out. The repertoire holds approximately 80,000 clones, with around 70% as singletons. This CDR3 is 15 amino acids long. Germline V lookup: CDR1 MNHEY, CDR2 SMNVEV (reference sequence). The V and J ends lost 3 bases and 0 bases respectively, with 11 bases between them. The clonotype was recovered from a woman aged 35 to 49 in good health and CMV-seropositive. The chain joins TRBV27 to TRBJ2-5; D might be TRBD2 (5 bases). Specimen: PBMCs. The DNA of the CDR3 is TGTGCCAGCAGTTTCTCGAGGGAACACCAAGAGACCCAGTACTTC. Amino acid sequence: CASSFSREHQETQYF.